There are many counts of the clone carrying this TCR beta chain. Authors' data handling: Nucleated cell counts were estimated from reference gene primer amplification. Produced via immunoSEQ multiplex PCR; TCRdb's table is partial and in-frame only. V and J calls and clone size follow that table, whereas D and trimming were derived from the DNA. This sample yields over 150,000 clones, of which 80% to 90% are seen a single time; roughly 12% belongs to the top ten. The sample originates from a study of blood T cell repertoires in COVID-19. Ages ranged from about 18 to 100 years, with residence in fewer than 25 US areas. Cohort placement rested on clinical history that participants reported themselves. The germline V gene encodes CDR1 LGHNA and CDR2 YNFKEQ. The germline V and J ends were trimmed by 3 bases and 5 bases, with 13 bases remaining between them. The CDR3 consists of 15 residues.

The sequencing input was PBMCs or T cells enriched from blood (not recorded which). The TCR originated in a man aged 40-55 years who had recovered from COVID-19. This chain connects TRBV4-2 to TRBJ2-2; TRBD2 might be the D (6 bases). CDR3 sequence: CASSHHTGTTGELFF. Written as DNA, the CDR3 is TGTGCCAGCAGCCACCACACTGGGACTACCGGGGAGCTGTTTTTT.